One and the same sample provided the 16 T cell receptor beta chains below, sequenced in a study of blood T cells in healthy people across ages. For the second PCR, which ran for about 7 to 12 cycles, a sample-barcoded 5' primer and a J-beta primer mix were used. TCRdb independently ran MiXCR on the 5' RACE reads; one entry per CDR3 protein. The sample comprises some 1 million distinct CDR3 sequences, under 55% of which are singletons, and approximately 19% rests with the top ten. Sequenced sample: blood. The source is an older woman in good health.

The sample holds a few counts of this clonotype. The chain carries TRBV30 and TRBJ1-2; 9 bases agree with TRBD1. This CDR3 has 13 amino acids. The J segment lost 4 bases and the V segment lost 5 bases, leaving 5 bases of the junction unmatched. Germline loops: CDR1 GTSNPN, CDR2 SVGIG (reference sequence). The CDR3 region has the DNA TGTGCCTGGCACAGGGGGCTGATCTATGGCTACACCTTC. Encoded protein: CAWHRGLIYGYTF.

At least ten counts were recorded for this clonotype. CDR3 DNA: TGTGCCAGCAGTGACGAGGAGACCCAGTACTTC. Amino acid sequence: CASSDEETQYF. The chain combines TRBV28 with TRBJ2-5, with D hard to call. V shed 5 bases and J shed 5 bases, with 6 bases lying between them. This CDR3 has 11 residues. Germline V gives CDR1 MDHEN, CDR2 SYDVKM.

The rearrangement links TRBV10-3 to TRBJ2-4; D is unresolved. V was shortened by 0 bases and J by 2 bases, with 5 bases between the two germline ends. CDR1 is ENHRY, CDR2 SYGVKD, per germline. The CDR3 is made up of 14 amino acids. Here the CDR3 DNA reads TGTGCCATCAGTGAGTCGGGCCCCAAAAACATTCAGTACTTC. Its translation is CAISESGPKNIQYF.

The gene calls are TRBV12-3 or TRBV12-4 and TRBJ1-2, with D unclear. Trimming removed 0 bases from V and 4 bases from J, with 9 bases in between. The CDR3 spans 14 residues. CDR3 sequence: CASSLASPSYGYTF. Written as DNA, the CDR3 is TGTGCCAGCAGTTTAGCGTCGCCAAGCTATGGCTACACCTTC.

This clonotype was counted at least ten times. The rearrangement links TRBV29-1 to TRBJ2-4; 9 positions match TRBD1. Germline assignment: CDR1 SQVTM and CDR2 ANQGSEA. J was trimmed by 3 bases and V by 6 bases; bases with no gene match: 6. This CDR3 contains 14 residues. Written as DNA, the CDR3 is TGCAGCGTCTGGGGACAGGGAGGCAAAAACATTCAGTACTTC. It codes for CSVWGQGGKNIQYF.

In its sample, this clonotype was seen a few times. The CDR3, as DNA: TGTGCCAGCAGCCCAGAGGGCGGGAGCACAGATACGCAGTATTTT. Its protein product is CASSPEGGSTDTQYF. The chain uses TRBV7-7 and TRBJ2-3; a weak D match, TRBD2 (5 bases). This CDR3 spans 15 amino acids. Trimming shortened V by 5 bases and J by 0 bases, and 12 bases separated the two germline ends. The germline gives CDR1 SSHAT, CDR2 FNYEAQ (reference sequence).

This clonotype was counted at least ten times. This chain uses TRBV4-1 with TRBJ2-7, with 9 bases fitting TRBD1. The CDR3 has 16 residues. The trim removed 0 bases at V and 3 bases at J, leaving 6 bases unmatched. Germline CDR1 and CDR2: MGHRA and YSYEKL. In DNA, the CDR3 is TGCGCCAGCAGCCAAGATGGCGGGACAGGGTTCTACGAGCAGTACTTC. Its translation: CASSQDGGTGFYEQYF.

The CDR3 region is CASSLLDSPTEAFF. Here the CDR3 DNA reads TGTGCCAGCTCACTACTTGACAGCCCGACTGAAGCTTTCTTT. The chain uses TRBV18 and TRBJ1-1, with a tentative D call TRBD1 (5 bases). V lost 4 bases to trimming and J lost 5 bases, with 14 bases between them. The length of the CDR3 is 14 residues. Germline V CDR1 and CDR2: KGHSH, LQKENI.

About this clonotype: This may stem from a read error, because a much larger clone lies one nucleotide away. This chain links TRBV29-1 with TRBJ2-5, with no clear D. The V and J ends lost 8 bases and 11 bases respectively, with 21 bases between them. Looked up from germline, CDR1 is SQVTM and CDR2 is ANQGSEA. The CDR3 length is 12 residues. For the CDR3, the DNA is TGCAGCTTCCACGGATGGGCGGATGAGCAGTACTTC. The encoded protein is CSFHGWADEQYF.

Only a few counts were recorded for this clonotype. The chain couples TRBV4-2 to TRBJ2-5; no clear D. With 0 bases removed from V and 5 bases from J, the gap between germline ends came to 16 bases. Germline loops: CDR1 LGHNA, CDR2 YNFKEQ. The CDR3 runs 16 residues. The CDR3 sequence: CASSQESGRGYETQYF. The CDR3 region has the DNA TGTGCCAGCAGCCAAGAGAGTGGACGAGGCTACGAGACCCAGTACTTC.

CDR3 coding DNA: TGCGCCAGCAGCTCGGCGGTTACAGATACGCAGTATTTT. Translating it yields CASSSAVTDTQYF. The chain is built from TRBV5-1 and TRBJ2-3; no reliable D call. The CDR3 contains 13 residues. Germline CDR1 and CDR2: SGHRS and YFSETQ. V dropped 3 bases and J dropped 3 bases, with 8 bases sitting between them. The variable domain in full, completed from reference TRBV5-1 and TRBJ2-3, reads KAGVTQTPRYLIKTRGQQVTLSCSPISGHRSVSWYQQTPGQGLQFLFEYFSETQRNKGNFPGRFSGRQFSNSRSEMNVSTLELGDSALYLCASSSAVTDTQYFGPGTRLTVL.

This rearrangement joins TRBV6-1 to TRBJ2-7, with TRBD1 matching 9 bases. Trimming removed 7 bases from V and 3 bases from J; junction bases left unmatched: 13. CDR1 and CDR2 (germline): MNHNS, SASEGT. The CDR3 spans 16 residues. DNA of the CDR3: TGTGCCAGCATCCGAAGATGGGACAGGGAAGACTACGAGCAGTACTTC. This gives the protein CASIRRWDREDYEQYF.

The chain links TRBV20-1 to TRBJ2-1, with 12 positions matching TRBD2. CDR1 DFQATT and CDR2 SNEGSKA come from the germline V gene (reference sequence). This CDR3 is built from 18 residues. V shed 5 bases and J 7 bases; nucleotides not matched to a gene: 18. The CDR3 is CSASALAGGPRGGNEQFF. The CDR3 nucleotides read TGCAGTGCTTCCGCCCTAGCGGGAGGGCCTCGGGGGGGTAATGAGCAGTTCTTC.

This clonotype was recorded once. The rearrangement links TRBV20-1 to TRBJ1-6, with D uncertain. The CDR3 has 13 amino acids. Germline V lookup: CDR1 DFQATT, CDR2 SNEGSKA (reference sequence). The V end lost 3 bases, the J end lost 9 bases, and 12 bases lay between the germline ends. The CDR3 bases are TGCAGTGCTAGCCTACTCCTTGGTTCACCCCTCCACTTT. This sequence encodes CSASLLLGSPLHF.

This clonotype has more than one count but fewer than ten. The chain carries TRBV12-3 or TRBV12-4 and TRBJ1-2, with D tentatively TRBD1 (5 bases). This CDR3 comprises 13 residues. V was shortened by 4 bases and J by 4 bases, with 10 bases between the two germline ends. The chain's CDR3 is CASSYSTAYGYTF. The DNA of the CDR3 is TGTGCCAGCAGTTATTCGACAGCCTATGGCTACACCTTC.

The CDR3 coding sequence is TGTGCCAGCAGCCATGCGGGAGGGCCATCCTACAATGAGCAGTTCTTC. Amino acid sequence: CASSHAGGPSYNEQFF. The chain combines TRBV7-2 with TRBJ2-1, with 9 positions matching TRBD2. J lost 1 base, V lost 5 bases, and 6 bases had no gene match. The CDR3 is 16 amino acids. Germline V CDR1 and CDR2: SGHTA, FQGNSA.